This entry lists 5 T cell receptor beta chains sequenced from one sample in a study of CD8 T cells in ankylosing spondylitis. TCRdb re-derived calls from the 5' RACE reads in MiXCR, one entry per CDR3 protein. The repertoire holds a few hundred thousand distinct CDR3 sequences, with over 15% as singletons. Sequencing was performed on blood, either unsorted or a sorted T cell fraction (not recorded which). These receptors all come from a male donor with ankylosing spondylitis or in good health (not recorded which).

This clonotype was found a few times. CDR3 residues: CASSFRPDRRPREKLFF. In DNA, the CDR3 is TGTGCCAGCAGTTTCAGGCCGGACAGGAGGCCGCGGGAAAAACTGTTTTTT. V usage is TRBV12-3 or TRBV12-4 and J usage is TRBJ1-4; TRBD1 aligns across 7 bases. Trimming removed 3 bases from V and 8 bases from J; junction bases left unmatched: 15. CDR3 length: 17 amino acids.

This clonotype was seen at least ten times. V and J are TRBV20-1 and TRBJ2-7; D ambiguous. The V gene's germline CDR1 is DFQATT and CDR2 SNEGSKA (reference sequence). V shed 0 bases and J shed 2 bases, with 17 bases lying between them. This CDR3 has 16 amino acids. The DNA of the CDR3 is TGCAGTGCTAGAGATCTTTTGGAGAAAACACCCTACGAGCAGTACTTC. Encoded protein: CSARDLLEKTPYEQYF.

This clonotype turned up a few times. The V gene is TRBV6-2 or TRBV6-3, the J gene TRBJ2-1, with TRBD2 identical over 8 bases. V was clipped by 1 base and J by 8 bases; unmatched bases: 7. Germline values: CDR1 MNHEY, CDR2 SVGEGT. CDR3 length: 15 residues. CDR3 sequence reads: CASSYLERETDEQFF. The CDR3 bases are TGTGCCAGCAGTTACTTAGAGCGGGAGACCGATGAGCAGTTCTTC.

This clonotype was seen ten or more times. This chain links TRBV11-2 with TRBJ2-7, with D maybe TRBD2 (5 bases). CDR1 and CDR2 from the germline V gene are SGHAT and FQNNGV. V lost 5 bases to trimming and J lost 0 bases, with 17 bases between them. The CDR3 has 16 residues. The CDR3 region has the DNA TGTGCCAGCAGCCCCCTCTCGGTGGGGAGCTCCTACGAGCAGTACTTC. Protein sequence: CASSPLSVGSSYEQYF. The full variable domain, its missing parts supplied by reference TRBV11-2 and TRBJ2-7, is EAGVAQSPRYKIIEKRQSVAFWCNPISGHATLYWYQQILGQGPKLLIQFQNNGVVDDSQLPKDRFSAERLKGVDSTLKIQPAKLEDSAVYLCASSPLSVGSSYEQYFGPGTRLTVT.

The chain combines TRBV5-1 with TRBJ1-3; a possible D gene is TRBD1 (5 bases). Trimming stripped 0 bases from V and 3 bases from J, with 10 bases between. Germline V gene sequence: CDR1 SGHRS, CDR2 YFSETQ. This CDR3 has 15 residues. For the CDR3, the DNA is TGCGCCAGCAGCTTGGAACCAGGGAATGGAAACACCATATATTTT. As protein: CASSLEPGNGNTIYF.